This T cell receptor (beta chain) was sequenced for a study of siplizumab effects on memory and regulatory T cells. Whole-study findings and limits: Fewer alloreactive sequences mapped to unstimulated CD4+ memory cells under siplizumab. Naive T cells appeared more diverse than memory cells and seemed to be major alloresponse contributors. Proliferating siplizumab-culture Tregs lacked confirmation of suppressive function.

The length of the CDR3 is 14 residues. The germline V gene has CDR1 SGHTA and CDR2 FQGTGA. V lost 4 bases, J lost 3 bases, and 12 bases lay in between. Comment on this clone: Its antigen is still unknown.

Per-sample assaying covered around 10^5 TCR templates. Data came from immunoSEQ multiplex PCR; TCRdb stores just in-frame clones and leaves some out. Altogether roughly 110,000 clones are present, 93% being singletons, with the ten largest covering approximately 0.17%. The receptor comes from a human donor in good health. This chain joins TRBV7-3 and TRBJ2-5; perhaps TRBD1 as D (7 bases). Sequencing was performed on non-Treg CD4+ T cells sorted from blood. The CDR3 region is CASSSGGGEETQYF. CDR3 DNA sequence: TGTGCCAGCAGCTCCGGAGGGGGCGAAGAGACCCAGTACTTC.